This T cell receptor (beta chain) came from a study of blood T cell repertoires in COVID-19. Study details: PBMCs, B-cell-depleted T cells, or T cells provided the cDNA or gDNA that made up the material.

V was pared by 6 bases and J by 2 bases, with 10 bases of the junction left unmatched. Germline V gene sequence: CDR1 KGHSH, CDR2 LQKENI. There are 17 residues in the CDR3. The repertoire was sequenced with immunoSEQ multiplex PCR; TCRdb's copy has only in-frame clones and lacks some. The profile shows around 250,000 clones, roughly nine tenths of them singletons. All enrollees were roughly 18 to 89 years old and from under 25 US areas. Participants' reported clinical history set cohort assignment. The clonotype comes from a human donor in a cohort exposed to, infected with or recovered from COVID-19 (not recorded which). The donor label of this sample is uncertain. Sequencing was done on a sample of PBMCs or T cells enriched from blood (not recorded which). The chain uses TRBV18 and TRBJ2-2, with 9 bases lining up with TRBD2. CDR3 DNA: TGTGCCAGCTCGCCCTTCAGCGGGGGGTTTAACACCGGGGAGCTGTTTTTT. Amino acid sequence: CASSPFSGGFNTGELFF.